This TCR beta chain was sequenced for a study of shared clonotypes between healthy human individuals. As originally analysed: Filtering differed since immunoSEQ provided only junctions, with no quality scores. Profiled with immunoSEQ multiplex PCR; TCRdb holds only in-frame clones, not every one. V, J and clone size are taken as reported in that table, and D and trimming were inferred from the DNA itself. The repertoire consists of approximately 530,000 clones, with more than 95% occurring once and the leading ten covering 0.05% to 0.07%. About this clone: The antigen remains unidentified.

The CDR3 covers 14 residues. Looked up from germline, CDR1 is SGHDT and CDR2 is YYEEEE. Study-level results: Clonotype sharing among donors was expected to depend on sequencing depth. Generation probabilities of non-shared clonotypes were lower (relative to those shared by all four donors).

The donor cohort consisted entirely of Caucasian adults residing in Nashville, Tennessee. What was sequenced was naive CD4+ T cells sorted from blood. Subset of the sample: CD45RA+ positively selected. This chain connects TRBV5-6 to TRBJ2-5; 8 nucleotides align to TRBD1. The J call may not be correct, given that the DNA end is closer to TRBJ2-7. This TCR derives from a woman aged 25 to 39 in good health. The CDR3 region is CASSSGTGGYEQYF. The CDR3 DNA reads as TGTGCCAGCAGCTCCGGGACAGGCGGGTACGAGCAGTACTTC.